The source of this TCR beta chain is a study of shared clonotypes between healthy human individuals. Measured with immunoSEQ multiplex PCR; TCRdb has only the in-frame clones, and not every one. The sample holds millions of clones, approximately 95% seen once. The CDR3 contains 15 residues. Germline CDR1 and CDR2: SGHTA and FQGNSA. Trimming removed 1 base at V and 2 bases at J, with 10 bases between. Sequences were obtained from naive CD4+ T cells sorted from blood. The subset here: CD45RA+ positively selected. The sequence was collected from a young man in good health. The chain links TRBV7-2 to TRBJ2-3; D might be TRBD2 (6 bases). Here the CDR3 reads CASSLDAGPTDTQYF. The CDR3, as DNA: TGTGCCAGCAGCTTAGACGCGGGACCCACAGATACGCAGTATTTT.